This T cell receptor beta chain appears in the sequencing data of a study of blood T cell repertoires in COVID-19. Study-level background: Donors in the United States, Italy and Spain gave samples during acute or convalescent COVID-19. The cDNA or gDNA used as material had been derived from T cells, B-cell-depleted T cells, or PBMCs.

As originally analysed: Estimated nucleated cell counts came from reference gene primer amplification. Here immunoSEQ multiplex PCR was the method, and the copy in TCRdb shows in-frame clones only, minus some. D and trimming come from the DNA, and the V and J calls and clone size come from that table. The data contain approximately 220,000 clones, around 84% of them singletons. The germline V gene encodes CDR1 LNHDA and CDR2 SQIVND (reference sequence). Trimming cost V 6 bases and J 4 bases; bases outside gene matches: 8. The CDR3 is 14 residues long. J is TRBJ1-1 and V is TRBV19, with 7 bases that match TRBD1. The material sequenced was peripheral blood. The clonotype originates from a man in his sixties with acute or convalescent COVID-19. CDR3 sequence reads: CASSRGRGSTEAFF. DNA of the CDR3: TGTGCCAGTAGCCGCGGCAGGGGGAGCACTGAAGCTTTCTTT.